This entry lists 10 T cell receptor beta chains sequenced from one sample in a study of blood T cell repertoires in COVID-19. Some clones are missing from TCRdb's copy, which holds only in-frame ones; the method was immunoSEQ multiplex PCR. The sample has 110,000 or so clones, roughly 81% seen once. Sample: peripheral blood. Source of these receptors: a man aged 35 to 55 with acute or convalescent COVID-19.

This clone came up a few times. The chain carries TRBV28 and TRBJ2-7; 9 bases align to TRBD1. J gave up 3 bases and V 7 bases, and 7 bases lay outside the gene matches. From germline, CDR1 is MDHEN and CDR2 SYDVKM. The CDR3 is 14 residues long. CDR3 coding DNA: TGTGCCAGCATCCGGGGACAGGGAGGCTACGAGCAGTACTTC. The encoded protein is CASIRGQGGYEQYF.

CDR3: CASSPPVTASNYGYTF. The CDR3 DNA follows: TGTGCCAGCTCACCACCGGTTACAGCTTCTAACTATGGCTACACCTTC. V gene TRBV18 combines with J gene TRBJ1-2; D remains unclear. V was cut by 0 bases and J by 0 bases, with 11 bases left in between. CDR1 and CDR2 from the germline V gene are KGHSH and LQKENI. The length of the CDR3 is 16 residues.

The chain combines TRBV6-5 with TRBJ2-1, with a possible D match to TRBD1 (5 bases). Trimming removed 7 bases at V and 4 bases at J, with 5 bases between. The CDR3 is 11 residues long. Germline V gene sequence: CDR1 MNHEY, CDR2 SVGAGI. The CDR3 DNA is TGTGCCAGCACAGGGTACAATGAGCAGTTCTTC. Its translation: CASTGYNEQFF.

V usage is TRBV10-3 and J usage is TRBJ2-3; TRBD2 agrees at 10 bases. V gave up 4 bases and J gave up 2 bases; unmatched junction bases: 9. This CDR3 has 17 residues. Germline-derived CDR1 and CDR2 are ENHRY and SYGVKD. DNA for the CDR3: TGTGCCATCAGTGGACCCGCCGGGACTAGCGCCACAGATACGCAGTATTTT. Its translation is CAISGPAGTSATDTQYF.

The chain recombines TRBV14 with TRBJ1-2; D not certain. CDR1 is SGHDN and CDR2 is FVKESK in the germline V gene. The CDR3 has 14 residues. Trimming took off 1 base at V and 5 bases at J, with 11 bases between the two ends. This chain's CDR3 is CASSQGLSLYGYTF. The CDR3 nucleotides read TGTGCCAGCAGCCAAGGACTGTCTTTGTATGGCTACACCTTC.

The rearrangement joins TRBV21-1 to TRBJ1-4. TRBV21-1 is reported as a pseudogene. The CDR3 loop spans 16 amino acids. Here the CDR3 reads CASSNPPTDYREKLFF. CDR3 nucleotides: TGTGCCAGCAGCAATCCCCCGACCGACTATAGGGAAAAACTGTTTTTT.

The V call is TRBV12-3 or TRBV12-4, the J call TRBJ1-1; D is possibly TRBD1 (6 bases). Trimming removed 6 bases at V and 4 bases at J, with 12 bases between. The length of the CDR3 is 13 residues. CDR3 region: CASRDTGITEAFF. The CDR3 nucleotides are TGTGCCAGCAGGGATACAGGGATCACTGAAGCTTTCTTT.

The V and J genes are TRBV7-6 and TRBJ1-4, with D possibly TRBD1 on 6 matching bases. The length of the CDR3 is 15 residues. Germline V lookup: CDR1 SGHVS, CDR2 FNYEAQ. Between the trimmed V and J ends, which lost 5 bases and 1 base, there was a span of 11 bases. The CDR3 DNA reads TGTGCCAGCAGCATGCAGGGGTTAACTAATGAAAAACTGTTTTTT. It translates to CASSMQGLTNEKLFF.

This rearrangement joins TRBV30 to TRBJ2-7; weak D call: TRBD2 (5 bases). Trimming removed 3 bases at V and 2 bases at J, with 11 bases between. The V gene's germline CDR1 is GTSNPN and CDR2 SVGIG (reference sequence). The CDR3 covers 13 residues. This CDR3 is CAWRDPGTYEQYF. DNA of the CDR3: TGTGCCTGGAGAGACCCGGGGACCTACGAGCAGTACTTC.

This clone has a single count. V is TRBV13 and J is TRBJ2-7, with 10 bases aligning to TRBD2. CDR1 and CDR2 from the germline V gene are PRHDT and FYEKMQ (reference sequence). V shed 6 bases and J 2 bases; nucleotides not matched to a gene: 13. This CDR3 has 17 amino acids. The CDR3 region has the DNA TGTGCCAGCAGACACACCAGCGGGGGGGGAGTTCCCTACGAGCAGTACTTC. Translation gives CASRHTSGGGVPYEQYF.